The 25 T cell receptor beta chains below all came from one sample that was sequenced in a study of CD8 T cells in ankylosing spondylitis. TCRdb used MiXCR to reprocess the 5' RACE reads, holding one entry per CDR3 protein. The sample records around 300,000 distinct CDR3 sequences, over 12% being singletons. Material for sequencing was blood, either unsorted or a sorted T cell fraction (not recorded which). These receptors were taken from a male donor with ankylosing spondylitis or in good health (not recorded which).

This chain uses TRBV5-1 with TRBJ1-2, with 9 bases aligning to TRBD1. The CDR3 runs 15 residues. The junction had 7 bases not matched to a gene; V was cut back by 3 bases and J by 4 bases. Germline V gene sequence: CDR1 SGHRS, CDR2 YFSETQ. The CDR3 coding sequence is TGCGCCAGCAGCTCATCGGGACAGGGCGGCTATGGCTACACCTTC. Encoded protein: CASSSSGQGGYGYTF.

A few counts support this clonotype. V and J are TRBV20-1 and TRBJ2-1; D ambiguous. CDR3 length equals 11 residues. V gave up 1 base and J gave up 7 bases, with 5 bases separating them. The germline gives CDR1 DFQATT, CDR2 SNEGSKA (reference sequence). In DNA form, the CDR3 reads TGCAGTGCTAGAGTGCTAAATGAGCAGTTCTTC. Translated: CSARVLNEQFF.

J is TRBJ2-1 and V is TRBV6-1; 7 bases fit TRBD1. Germline values: CDR1 MNHNS, CDR2 SASEGT. The V segment lost 6 bases and the J segment 0 bases; nucleotides outside the gene matches: 14. CDR3 size: 18 residues. Here the CDR3 DNA reads TGTGCCAGCAGCCGACAGGGTAGCCTCTCAGTCTCCTACAATGAGCAGTTCTTC. It translates to CASSRQGSLSVSYNEQFF.

This clonotype was seen many times. The gene calls are TRBV6-5 and TRBJ1-6; D is unclear. Germline V CDR1 and CDR2: MNHEY, SVGAGI. V was pared by 0 bases and J by 8 bases, with 8 bases between. This CDR3 has 14 residues. This chain's CDR3 is CASSYSDGDSPLHF. CDR3 bases: TGTGCCAGCAGTTACTCGGACGGGGATTCACCCCTCCACTTT.

This clonotype was found a few times. The gene calls are TRBV6-2 or TRBV6-3 and TRBJ2-4, with 7 bases fitting TRBD2. From germline, CDR1 is MNHEY and CDR2 SVGEGT. V trimming: 5 bases; J trimming: 1 base; junction bases outside the gene matches: 8. This CDR3 spans 16 amino acids. The DNA of the CDR3 is TGTGCCAGCAGTCTTCGAGCGGGAATTGCCAAAAACATTCAGTACTTC. Its protein product is CASSLRAGIAKNIQYF.

This clonotype was detected only a few times. This chain uses TRBV9 with TRBJ2-7; 7 bases match TRBD2. Trimming took 4 bases from V and 3 from J; bases not matched to a gene: 7. The CDR3 runs 14 residues. Germline lookup yields CDR1 SGDLS and CDR2 YYNGEE. The CDR3 DNA is TGTGCCAGCAGCCCATCTAGCGGATTCTACGAGCAGTACTTC. Residues: CASSPSSGFYEQYF.

In nucleotides, the CDR3 is TGCAGTGCTAGACGACAGGGAGCGTGGGAAAAACTGTTTTTT. Its translation is CSARRQGAWEKLFF. The chain employs TRBV20-1 and TRBJ1-4, with 7 bases that match TRBD1. J lost 8 bases, V lost 2 bases, and 8 bases had no gene match. The CDR3 is 14 amino acids. Per germline, CDR1 DFQATT and CDR2 SNEGSKA (reference sequence).

This chain joins TRBV9 and TRBJ1-2; a weak D match, TRBD1 (5 bases). Trimming took off 0 bases at V and 0 bases at J, with 9 bases between the two ends. There are 15 residues in the CDR3. The V gene's germline CDR1 is SGDLS and CDR2 YYNGEE. The CDR3 nucleotides are TGTGCCAGCAGCGTAGAGGGACTAACTAACTATGGCTACACCTTC. Protein product: CASSVEGLTNYGYTF.

In this sample, this clonotype turned up a few times. The rearrangement uses TRBV20-1 and TRBJ2-3; unclear D gene. Germline V gene data show CDR1 as DFQATT and CDR2 as SNEGSKA (reference sequence). The CDR3 has 14 amino acids. Trimming took 2 bases from V and 1 from J, leaving 10 bases between them. DNA of the CDR3: TGCAGTGCTAGACCGACCCTGGGCACAGATACGCAGTATTTT. Translating gives CSARPTLGTDTQYF.

The chain combines TRBV10-1 with TRBJ2-3; D may correspond to TRBD1 or TRBD2 (6 bases each). Germline values: CDR1 WNHNN, CDR2 SYGVQD (reference sequence). The CDR3 totals 15 residues. Between the trimmed V and J ends, which lost 0 bases and 2 bases, there was a span of 9 bases. This chain's CDR3 is CASSESTGATDTQYF. The CDR3 DNA sequence: TGCGCCAGCAGTGAGTCAACGGGGGCCACAGATACGCAGTATTTT.

In this sample, this clonotype turned up a few times. The chain combines TRBV6-1 with TRBJ1-2; D is perhaps TRBD1 (5 bases). V dropped 10 bases and J dropped 4 bases, with 16 bases sitting between them. The V gene's germline CDR1 is MNHNS and CDR2 SASEGT. The CDR3 covers 13 residues. CDR3 bases: TGTGCCACCCGGGTGGGGCAGGGCTATGGCTACACCTTC. Encoded protein: CATRVGQGYGYTF.

This clonotype was recorded many times. The chain links TRBV12-3 or TRBV12-4 to TRBJ1-5; 9 bases match TRBD1. V lost 5 bases and J lost 1; bases outside the gene matches: 3. CDR3 length: 15 amino acids. CDR3 coding DNA: TGTGCCAGCAGTCCAGACAGGGGGAGCAATCAGCCCCAGCATTTT. Translated, it gives CASSPDRGSNQPQHF.

V and J are TRBV29-1 and TRBJ2-4; D might be TRBD2 (6 bases). V lost 5 bases, J lost 1 base, and 12 bases lay in between. This CDR3 is built from 14 residues. The germline V gene has CDR1 SQVTM and CDR2 ANQGSEA. The CDR3 loop reads CSVQEGSAKNIQYF. The CDR3 coding sequence is TGCAGCGTTCAGGAGGGATCGGCCAAAAACATTCAGTACTTC. Full variable domain (remainder filled in from reference TRBV29-1 and TRBJ2-4): SAVISQKPSRDICQRGTSLTIQCQVDSQVTMMFWYRQQPGQSLTLIATANQGSEATYESGFVIDKFPISRPNLTFSTLTVSNMSPEDSSIYLCSVQEGSAKNIQYFGAGTRLSVL.

This clonotype was seen more than once but under ten times. The chain uses TRBV7-7 and TRBJ2-5; D remains ambiguous. The length of the CDR3 is 15 residues. Between the trimmed V and J ends, which lost 4 bases and 1 base, there was a span of 13 bases. Germline V gene sequence: CDR1 SSHAT, CDR2 FNYEAQ (reference sequence). CDR3 nucleotides: TGTGCCAGCAGCTCAGGACGAACCTCCCAAGAGACCCAGTACTTC. Amino acid sequence: CASSSGRTSQETQYF. The variable domain in full, with the rest retrieved from reference TRBV7-7 and TRBJ2-5, is GAGVSQSPRYKVTKRGQDVTLRCDPISSHATLYWYQQALGQGPEFLTYFNYEAQPDKSGLPSDRFSAERPEGSISTLTIQRTEQRDSAMYRCASSSGRTSQETQYFGPGTRLLVL.

This clonotype was counted between two and nine times. The CDR3 DNA follows: TGCGCCACCCAGACAGGGAAGTCAAGCTCGCAGTACTTC. Protein product: CATQTGKSSSQYF. The chain combines TRBV10-2 with TRBJ2-7; TRBD1 aligns across 7 bases. Germline CDR1 reads WSHSY; CDR2 reads SAAADI. Trimming cost V 10 bases and J 9 bases; bases outside gene matches: 15. The CDR3 length is 13 residues.

This clonotype has a handful of counts. The gene calls are TRBV11-2 and TRBJ2-7; 8 nucleotides line up with TRBD2. The CDR3 length is 15 residues. After removal of 0 bases from V and 6 bases from J, the junction contained 7 bases not matched to a gene. Germline V gene lookup returns CDR1 SGHAT and CDR2 FQNNGV. CDR3 loop: CASSLEAGARFEQYF. Written as DNA, the CDR3 is TGTGCCAGCAGCTTAGAAGCGGGGGCCCGTTTCGAGCAGTACTTC.

The chain combines TRBV5-1 with TRBJ2-5; 9 positions match TRBD2. This CDR3 has 18 residues. Germline loops: CDR1 SGHRS, CDR2 YFSETQ. After removal of 4 bases from V and 4 bases from J, the junction contained 17 bases not matched to a gene. The CDR3 region is CASSGSTKWREGGETQYF. Here the CDR3 DNA reads TGCGCCAGCAGCGGGTCAACCAAGTGGCGGGAGGGCGGAGAGACCCAGTACTTC.

This clonotype was seen only a few times. The chain employs TRBV10-3 and TRBJ2-3; a possible D gene is TRBD1 (6 bases). This CDR3 has 12 residues. The germline V and J ends were trimmed by 8 bases and 5 bases, with 11 bases remaining between them. Germline values: CDR1 ENHRY, CDR2 SYGVKD. CDR3 sequence reads: CAISGGEDTQYF. The CDR3 region has the DNA TGTGCCATCTCTGGGGGCGAAGATACGCAGTATTTT.

The chain uses TRBV5-1 and TRBJ2-7; a weak D match, TRBD2 (6 bases). The CDR3 is 12 amino acids. Germline CDR1 reads SGHRS; CDR2 reads YFSETQ. V lost 2 bases and J 5 bases, leaving 8 bases between the germline ends. CDR3 in amino acids: CASSFWRDEQYF. CDR3 bases: TGCGCCAGCAGCTTCTGGAGGGACGAGCAGTACTTC.

The chain recombines TRBV5-1 with TRBJ2-5, with D maybe TRBD1 (6 bases). Trimming shortened V by 1 base and J by 4 bases, and 17 bases separated the two germline ends. Germline CDR1 SGHRS, CDR2 YFSETQ. The CDR3 length is 16 residues. The CDR3 region is CASSLLNSQGRETQYF. The DNA for the CDR3 is TGCGCCAGCAGCTTGTTAAATAGCCAGGGGAGAGAGACCCAGTACTTC.

This rearrangement joins TRBV6-1 to TRBJ1-2, with D perhaps TRBD1 (5 bases). CDR3 length: 15 residues. V lost 4 bases to trimming and J lost 2 bases, with 14 bases between them. CDR1 and CDR2 from the germline V gene are MNHNS and SASEGT. The CDR3 DNA reads as TGTGCCAGCAGTGCTCAGGGAACTCTCAACTATGGCTACACCTTC. Translating gives CASSAQGTLNYGYTF.

This clonotype was observed a handful of times. This chain links TRBV2 with TRBJ2-6; the match to TRBD1 covers 7 bases. Germline CDR1 reads SNHLY; CDR2 reads FYNNEI. The trim removed 3 bases at V and 0 bases at J, leaving 5 bases unmatched. There are 17 residues in the CDR3. The CDR3 loop is CASSDQGVFSGANVLTF. The CDR3 nucleotides read TGTGCCAGCAGTGATCAGGGGGTGTTCTCTGGGGCCAACGTCCTGACTTTC.

This clonotype was found a few times. The chain uses TRBV20-1 and TRBJ2-7, with a tentative D call TRBD1 (6 bases). Germline assignment: CDR1 DFQATT and CDR2 SNEGSKA (reference sequence). Trimming took 6 bases from V and 7 from J, leaving 19 bases between them. The CDR3 has 13 residues. CDR3 loop: CSATPDRPEEQYF. CDR3 sequence (DNA): TGCAGTGCCACCCCGGACAGACCAGAAGAGCAGTACTTC.

A few counts support this clonotype. The chain carries TRBV5-1 and TRBJ2-2; D possibly matches TRBD1 or TRBD2 (5 bases each). The CDR3 consists of 14 residues. The V gene's germline CDR1 is SGHRS and CDR2 YFSETQ. With 6 bases removed from V and 2 bases from J, the gap between germline ends came to 11 bases. CDR3 DNA: TGCGCCAGCACCCGGGACGGTAACACCGGGGAGCTGTTTTTT. It encodes CASTRDGNTGELFF. The full variable domain, rest sourced from reference TRBV5-1 and TRBJ2-2, is KAGVTQTPRYLIKTRGQQVTLSCSPISGHRSVSWYQQTPGQGLQFLFEYFSETQRNKGNFPGRFSGRQFSNSRSEMNVSTLELGDSALYLCASTRDGNTGELFFGEGSRLTVL.

This clonotype occurred a few times. The chain carries TRBV5-1 and TRBJ2-5; D is unclear. CDR1 is SGHRS and CDR2 is YFSETQ in the germline V gene. The CDR3 contains 15 residues. V was shortened by 0 bases and J by 4 bases, with 13 bases between the two germline ends. DNA of the CDR3: TGCGCCAGCAGCTTGGACCCGGGTCTAACAGAGACCCAGTACTTC. It encodes CASSLDPGLTETQYF.